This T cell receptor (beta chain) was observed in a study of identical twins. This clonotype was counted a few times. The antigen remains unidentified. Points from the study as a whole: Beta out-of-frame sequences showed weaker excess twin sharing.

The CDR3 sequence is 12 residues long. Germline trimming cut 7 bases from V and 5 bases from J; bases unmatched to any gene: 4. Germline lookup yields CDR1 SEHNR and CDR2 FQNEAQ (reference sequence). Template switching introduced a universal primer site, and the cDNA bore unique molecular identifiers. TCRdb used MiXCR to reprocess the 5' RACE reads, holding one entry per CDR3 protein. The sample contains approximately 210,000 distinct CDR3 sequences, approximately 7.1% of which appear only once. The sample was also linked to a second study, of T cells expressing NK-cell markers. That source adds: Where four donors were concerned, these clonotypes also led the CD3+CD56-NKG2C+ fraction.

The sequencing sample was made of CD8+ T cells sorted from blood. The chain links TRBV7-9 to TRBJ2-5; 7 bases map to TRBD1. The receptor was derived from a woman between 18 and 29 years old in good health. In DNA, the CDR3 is TGTGCCAGCAACAGGGGAATGGAGACCCAGTACTTC. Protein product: CASNRGMETQYF.